These 31 T cell receptor beta chains were all obtained from the same sample, sequenced in a study of beta chain features in type 1 diabetes. Expressed TCRB transcripts were sequenced, since all the RNA that had been isolated was reverse transcribed. The table came from immunoSEQ multiplex PCR; TCRdb's copy has only in-frame clones and leaves some out. The table shows 140,000 or so clones, with just over 9% occurring only once. Sequences were obtained from central memory CD4+ T cells from blood. The receptors here all came from a man younger than 35 in good health.

This clone has a handful of counts. The J gene is TRBJ2-1, the V gene TRBV7-9; tentative D call: TRBD1 (6 bases). V gave up 4 bases and J gave up 2 bases, with 12 bases separating them. The CDR3 has 15 residues. The germline V gene encodes CDR1 SEHNR and CDR2 FQNEAQ (reference sequence). CDR3 DNA sequence: TGTGCCAGCAGCTCAAGGGGGATGACCTACAATGAGCAGTTCTTC. Its protein is CASSSRGMTYNEQFF.

This clone was picked up many times. The CDR3 region is CASAFGLQETQYF. The CDR3 DNA reads TGTGCCAGTGCATTTGGACTGCAAGAGACCCAGTACTTC. The chain has TRBV19 and TRBJ2-5, with D tentatively TRBD2 (5 bases). The germline CDR1 and CDR2 sequences are LNHDA and SQIVND (reference sequence). The length of the CDR3 is 13 residues. Deletions cut 8 bases from V and 2 bases from J, with 12 bases between.

This chain links TRBV10-3 with TRBJ2-2; possible D gene TRBD1, 6 bases. Germline V gene data show CDR1 as ENHRY and CDR2 as SYGVKD. V lost 5 bases and J 4 bases, leaving 14 bases between the germline ends. CDR3 size: 15 residues. The CDR3: CAISRAGAGTGELFF. The CDR3 region has the DNA TGTGCCATCAGTCGCGCAGGGGCGGGCACCGGGGAGCTGTTTTTT.

In this sample, this clone turned up a few times. The CDR3 protein is CASSFSGGAYEQYF. In DNA form, the CDR3 reads TGTGCCAGCAGCTTTAGCGGGGGGGCCTACGAGCAGTACTTC. V gene TRBV5-6 combines with J gene TRBJ2-7; 11 bases agree with TRBD2. The CDR3 runs 14 residues. J lost 2 bases, V lost 2 bases, and 0 bases had no gene match. Germline V gene lookup returns CDR1 SGHDT and CDR2 YYEEEE.

CDR3 in DNA: TGTGCCAGTAGTATAGCGAGGAGGGGCCCAGATACGCAGTATTTT. It codes for CASSIARRGPDTQYF. The rearrangement links TRBV19 to TRBJ2-3; maybe TRBD2 (6 bases). The CDR3 length is 15 residues. Germline values: CDR1 LNHDA, CDR2 SQIVND (reference sequence). V lost 1 base to trimming and J lost 4 bases, with 12 bases between them.

The chain carries TRBV5-6 and TRBJ1-6; tentative D call: TRBD1 (6 bases). The CDR3 has 14 amino acids. The V end was cut by 0 bases, the J end by 9 bases, with 10 bases between. CDR1 SGHDT and CDR2 YYEEEE come from the germline V gene. The CDR3 DNA is TGTGCCAGCAGCTTGGACAGGGTGGGTTCACCCCTCCACTTT. Translation gives CASSLDRVGSPLHF.

This clone has only a few counts. The genes are TRBV20-1 and TRBJ1-2; D call uncertain. Trimming took 3 bases from V and 8 from J, leaving 10 bases between them. Germline V gene sequence: CDR1 DFQATT, CDR2 SNEGSKA (reference sequence). The CDR3 totals 11 residues. The CDR3 DNA reads as TGCAGTGCTAGTCGGAGAGGAGGCTACACCTTC. Its protein product is CSASRRGGYTF.

This clone was detected only a few times. The V call is TRBV6-6, the J call TRBJ2-3; TRBD2 matches 7 bases. Looked up from germline, CDR1 is MNHNY and CDR2 is SVGAGI (reference sequence). The CDR3 spans 16 residues. J gave up 0 bases and V 4 bases, and 7 bases lay outside the gene matches. CDR3 in amino acids: CASSWGGSGSTDTQYF. CDR3 sequence (DNA): TGTGCCAGCAGTTGGGGGGGTAGCGGAAGCACAGATACGCAGTATTTT.

This clone was seen more than once but under ten times. The chain combines TRBV7-2 with TRBJ1-2; TRBD1 matches 8 bases. J lost 8 bases, V lost 4 bases, and 9 bases had no gene match. The CDR3 is 14 residues long. Germline CDR1 SGHTA, CDR2 FQGNSA. The DNA of the CDR3 is TGTGCCAGCAGCTCGAACCCCAGGGGGCGGGGCTACACCTTC. This translates into CASSSNPRGRGYTF.

This clone is a singleton in its sample. The chain links TRBV27 to TRBJ1-5; 9 bases fit TRBD1. There are 13 residues in the CDR3. Germline CDR1 and CDR2: MNHEY and SMNVEV (reference sequence). V was clipped by 3 bases and J by 7 bases; unmatched bases: 1. The CDR3 loop is CASSFDRGQPQHF. CDR3 sequence (DNA): TGTGCCAGCAGTTTCGACAGGGGGCAGCCCCAGCATTTT.

This clone turned up a few times. CDR3 amino acids: CASSPSGVRETQYF. The CDR3 DNA sequence: TGTGCCAGCAGTCCCAGCGGGGTCCGAGAGACCCAGTACTTC. The chain joins TRBV6-6 to TRBJ2-5, with TRBD2 matching 7 bases. Germline-derived CDR1 and CDR2 are MNHNY and SVGAGI (reference sequence). This CDR3 has 14 amino acids. The V gene end was trimmed by 5 bases and the J gene end by 4 bases; junction bases not matched to a gene: 7.

This clone was detected only a few times. The rearrangement joins TRBV5-1 to TRBJ2-7, with D tentatively TRBD1 (5 bases). This CDR3 region has 16 residues. The germline gives CDR1 SGHRS, CDR2 YFSETQ. Deletions cut 4 bases from V and 0 bases from J, with 17 bases between. CDR3 region: CASSPSQGTSSYEQYF. The CDR3 DNA reads TGCGCCAGCAGCCCCAGTCAGGGAACAAGCTCCTACGAGCAGTACTTC.

This clone was recorded a few times. The chain uses TRBV30 and TRBJ1-1; D is ambiguous. V gave up 1 base and J gave up 1 base, with 7 bases separating them. This CDR3 is built from 13 residues. The germline CDR1 and CDR2 sequences are GTSNPN and SVGIG (reference sequence). The CDR3 DNA reads TGTGCCTGGAGTGGTCCCGGGAACACTGAAGCTTTCTTT. This codes for CAWSGPGNTEAFF.

The V and J genes are TRBV10-3 and TRBJ2-7; 9 nucleotides match TRBD1. Germline V gives CDR1 ENHRY, CDR2 SYGVKD. The CDR3 totals 16 residues. Trimming at V came to 3 bases and at J to 0 bases, leaving 6 bases not matched to a gene. The CDR3, as DNA: TGTGCCATCAGTGAAACCGGGACAGGGCTCTCCTACGAGCAGTACTTC. It yields the protein CAISETGTGLSYEQYF.

The chain employs TRBV2 and TRBJ2-3; 9 bases line up with TRBD2. The CDR3 consists of 14 residues. J was trimmed by 4 bases and V by 2 bases; bases with no gene match: 1. Germline loops: CDR1 SNHLY, CDR2 FYNNEI. As DNA, the CDR3 is TGTGCCAGCAGTGAACTAGCGGGGTCAGATACGCAGTATTTT. It codes for CASSELAGSDTQYF.

This clone was detected only a few times. V usage is TRBV6-5 and J usage is TRBJ1-2; D possibly corresponds to TRBD1 (6 bases). Trimming removed 6 bases at V and 0 bases at J, with 11 bases between. The V gene's germline CDR1 is MNHEY and CDR2 SVGAGI. The CDR3 has 14 residues. The CDR3 is CASRPRTANYGYTF. The CDR3 DNA sequence: TGTGCCAGCAGGCCCAGGACAGCTAACTATGGCTACACCTTC.

This clone appeared once. The V gene is TRBV7-2, the J gene TRBJ1-5; TRBD1 matches 12 bases. With V trimmed by 5 bases and J by 7 bases, 9 bases remained unmatched. CDR3 length: 16 amino acids. Germline CDR1 reads SGHTA; CDR2 reads FQGNSA. The CDR3 DNA sequence: TGTGCCAGCAGCCCCGCCGGGACAGGGGGCCGGCAGCCCCAGCATTTT. It encodes CASSPAGTGGRQPQHF.

The V gene is TRBV7-2, the J gene TRBJ2-7; D gene ambiguous. The CDR3 spans 15 residues. CDR1 is SGHTA and CDR2 is FQGNSA in the germline V gene. Trimming left V 1 base short and J 1 base short, with 11 bases between. The CDR3 nucleotides read TGTGCCAGCAGCTTAGTGGCAGGTGCTTCCTACGAGCAGTACTTC. Translation: CASSLVAGASYEQYF.

The table lists this clone with a few counts. The chain carries TRBV19 and TRBJ2-1; 14 bases match TRBD2. V trimming: 4 bases; J trimming: 8 bases; junction bases outside the gene matches: 4. CDR1 and CDR2 from the germline V gene are LNHDA and SQIVND (reference sequence). The CDR3 has 15 amino acids. The CDR3 spells CASSTRLAGGHEQFF. CDR3 bases: TGTGCCAGTAGTACCCGACTAGCGGGGGGGCATGAGCAGTTCTTC.

In this sample, this clone turned up a few times. The chain has TRBV6-6 and TRBJ2-1; TRBD2 matches at 10 bases. This CDR3 contains 15 residues. Germline CDR1 is MNHNY and CDR2 is SVGAGI (reference sequence). Losses at the gene ends were 5 bases for V and 3 bases for J; bases not matched to a gene: 4. CDR3 DNA sequence: TGTGCCAGCAGTCAACTAGCGGGGTTCTACAATGAGCAGTTCTTC. This encodes CASSQLAGFYNEQFF.

The V call is TRBV7-2, the J call TRBJ2-7; maybe TRBD1 (6 bases). Germline CDR1 SGHTA, CDR2 FQGNSA. This CDR3 is built from 14 residues. The V and J ends lost 3 bases and 8 bases respectively, with 17 bases between them. The CDR3 is CASSLDITGFKQYF. DNA of the CDR3: TGTGCCAGCAGCTTGGACATAACAGGGTTTAAGCAGTACTTC.

This clone was detected a few times. Germline is not matched at one junction end, which may reflect a read error. The chain links TRBV7-2 to TRBJ2-7, with D maybe TRBD1 (5 bases). Germline CDR1 SGHTA, CDR2 FQGNSA. The CDR3 is made up of 12 amino acids. The CDR3, as DNA: TGTGCCAGCAGCTTAGAAGGGGCAGGGCCGTCCTTC. Amino acids: CASSLEGAGPSF.

V gene TRBV5-1 combines with J gene TRBJ1-1; possibly TRBD1 for D (6 bases). V was pared by 4 bases and J by 2 bases, with 12 bases between. This CDR3 comprises 14 residues. Per the germline V gene, CDR1 is SGHRS and CDR2 is YFSETQ. CDR3 in amino acids: CASSTIQGNTEAFF. For the CDR3, the DNA is TGCGCCAGCAGCACGATACAGGGAAACACTGAAGCTTTCTTT.

The gene calls are TRBV5-8 and TRBJ2-6; possibly TRBD1 for D (6 bases). Per germline, CDR1 SGHTS and CDR2 YDEGEE. Trimming shortened V by 4 bases and J by 1 base, and 12 bases separated the two germline ends. This CDR3 region has 16 residues. The CDR3 is CASSQIQGSGANVLTF. CDR3 coding DNA: TGTGCCAGCAGCCAGATACAGGGATCTGGGGCCAACGTCCTGACTTTC.

The genes are TRBV9 and TRBJ2-7, with D possibly TRBD1 on 6 matching bases. In germline, CDR1 is SGDLS, CDR2 YYNGEE. The CDR3 extends over 13 amino acids. With 7 bases removed from V and 4 bases from J, the gap between germline ends came to 15 bases. This chain's CDR3 is CASGPGATYEQYF. CDR3 nucleotide sequence: TGTGCCAGCGGCCCAGGGGCGACGTACGAGCAGTACTTC. Combining the CDR3 with reference TRBV9 and TRBJ2-7 gives the whole variable domain DSGVTQTPKHLITATGQRVTLRCSPRSGDLSVYWYQQSLDQGLQFLIQYYNGEERAKGNILERFSAQQFPDLHSELNLSSLELGDSALYFCASGPGATYEQYFGPGTRLTVT.

This chain links TRBV7-9 with TRBJ2-1; TRBD2 matches at 8 bases. The CDR3 is made up of 18 amino acids. V lost 5 bases, J lost 3 bases, and 15 bases stayed unmatched. CDR1 and CDR2 from the germline V gene are SEHNR and FQNEAQ (reference sequence). DNA of the CDR3: TGTGCCAGCAGCAACACCGGGGGGGGCGGGGGAAACTACAATGAGCAGTTCTTC. Amino acid sequence: CASSNTGGGGGNYNEQFF.

This clone came up a few times. The chain uses TRBV19 and TRBJ2-2, with D maybe TRBD1 (5 bases). Germline V CDR1 and CDR2: LNHDA, SQIVND (reference sequence). Trimming left V 3 bases short and J 7 bases short, with 12 bases between. The CDR3 consists of 14 residues. The CDR3 sequence: CASSIPGYVGELFF. In DNA form, the CDR3 reads TGTGCCAGTAGTATCCCAGGGTACGTCGGGGAGCTGTTTTTT.

This chain uses TRBV7-2 with TRBJ2-6; D gene unclear. This CDR3 spans 13 amino acids. Between the trimmed V and J ends, which lost 6 bases and 4 bases, there was a span of 7 bases. Germline CDR1 is SGHTA and CDR2 is FQGNSA. The CDR3 bases are TGTGCCAGCAGGGCTTCCGGGGCCAACGTCCTGACTTTC. Its translation: CASRASGANVLTF.

This clone appeared a few times. The chain has TRBV19 and TRBJ2-5; maybe TRBD1 (6 bases). Germline CDR1 reads LNHDA; CDR2 reads SQIVND (reference sequence). Trimming pared 5 bases from V and 2 bases from J, leaving 12 bases between. This CDR3 is built from 14 residues. The CDR3 spells CASSSRGRQETQYF. CDR3 bases: TGTGCCAGTAGTTCCAGGGGAAGGCAAGAGACCCAGTACTTC.

J is TRBJ1-2 and V is TRBV19; D not resolved. The CDR3 is 14 amino acids. Trimming pared 4 bases from V and 5 bases from J, leaving 14 bases between. From germline, CDR1 is LNHDA and CDR2 SQIVND (reference sequence). Here the CDR3 reads CASSTQDGVYGYTF. CDR3 in DNA: TGTGCCAGTAGTACACAAGACGGGGTATATGGCTACACCTTC.

The rearrangement joins TRBV7-9 to TRBJ2-3, with D maybe TRBD2 (6 bases). The CDR3 is 13 amino acids. V dropped 1 base and J dropped 9 bases, with 11 bases sitting between them. Germline V gene sequence: CDR1 SEHNR, CDR2 FQNEAQ (reference sequence). CDR3 sequence (DNA): TGTGCCAGCAGCTTAGTTGGTAGCGGAACGCAGTATTTT. This translates into CASSLVGSGTQYF.